These T cell receptor beta chains were read from a single sample in a study of regulatory T cells in long-lasting Graves disease. TCRdb re-analysed the multiplex PCR reads in MiXCR, keeping a single row per CDR3 protein. The table includes 400,000 to 500,000 distinct CDR3 sequences, about 14% detected once. These data were also filed under a second study, of T cells in Graves' hyperthyroidism and ophthalmopathy.

This specimen was peripheral blood mononuclear cells (PBMCs), taken at new diagnosis, from a patient treated with antithyroid drugs. These receptors were obtained from a woman aged 50 to 65 with Graves disease. Both conserved end residues are part of each CDR3. D genes are given only for firm matches. Size is omitted from some rows. Given values are once, few, many or a class for expanded clones.

D	J	size	V	DNA	CDR3
NA	TRBJ2-5	many	TRBV29-1	TGCAGCGTTGTGCGGGGCGGGGAGACCCAGTACTTC	CSVVRGGETQYF
NA	TRBJ2-7	few	TRBV29-1	TGCAGCGTAGGCCTCAACGGATACTACGAGCAGTACTTC	CSVGLNGYYEQYF
TRBD2	TRBJ2-7	NA	TRBV2	TGTGCCAGCACCTTGACTAGCGGGAGGGCCATCTCCTACGAGCAGTACTTC	CASTLTSGRAISYEQYF
NA	TRBJ2-3	many	TRBV2	TGTGCCAGCAGGGGCAGGGGAGAAGGTACGCAGTATTTT	CASRGRGEGTQYF
NA	TRBJ2-7	many	TRBV27	TGTGCCAGCAGTGTCCACATCGACGGGACATTGGCCTACGAGCAGTACTTC	CASSVHIDGTLAYEQYF
NA	TRBJ1-2	few	TRBV6-1	TGTGCCAGCAGCGACAGAGGTCTTAACTATGGCTACACCTTC	CASSDRGLNYGYTF
TRBD1	TRBJ2-3	NA	TRBV5-8	TGTGCCAGCAGCCGGGGGACAGGGTCCACACGCACAGATACGCAGTATTTT	CASSRGTGSTRTDTQYF
NA	TRBJ2-1	NA	TRBV29-1	TGCAGCGTTGACCTGGGGGGGTTCTTC	CSVDLGGFF
NA	TRBJ2-5	NA	TRBV20-1	TGCAGTGCCAGCAGCTCCCTCGACGCCATCCAAGAGACCCAGTACTTC	CSASSSLDAIQETQYF
NA	TRBJ2-3	many	TRBV27	TGTGCCAGCAGTTTTGGGAGCAGATTAAGCACAGATACGCAGTATTTT	CASSFGSRLSTDTQYF
NA	TRBJ1-3	NA	TRBV5-1	TGCGCCAGCAGCCGAGGTTTCTCTGGAAACACCATATATTTT	CASSRGFSGNTIYF
TRBD1	TRBJ1-1	NA	TRBV5-4	TGTGCCAGCAGCTTGGAAGCACAGGGGGAGACTGAAGCTTTCTTT	CASSLEAQGETEAFF
TRBD2	TRBJ2-5	many	TRBV5-1	TGCGCCAGCAGCTCGGGACTAGCGGGAGAAGAGACCCAGTACTTC	CASSSGLAGEETQYF
NA	TRBJ2-7	many	TRBV6-2/TRBV6-3	TGTGCCAGCAGTTACTTAACCTACGAGCAGTACTTC	CASSYLTYEQYF
TRBD1	TRBJ2-6	many	TRBV28	TGTGCCAGCAGTCGCGTCCGGAGGACAGGGGGAACTGGGGCCAACGTCCTGACTTTC	CASSRVRRTGGTGANVLTF
NA	TRBJ2-7	NA	TRBV3-1	TGTGCCAGCAGCTCGGATAGCGTTTCCTCCCCCGAGCAGTACTTC	CASSSDSVSSPEQYF
NA	TRBJ2-7	few	TRBV11-2	TGTGCCAGCAGCTGGGACCCTTACGAGCAGTACTTC	CASSWDPYEQYF
NA	TRBJ2-3	many	TRBV10-3	TGTGCCATCAGTCAACAGGGAAAAGGCACAGATACGCAGTATTTT	CAISQQGKGTDTQYF
TRBD1	TRBJ1-5	NA	TRBV30	TGTGCCTGGAGTCCCCGGAGGGGGCGCATTCAGCCCCAGCATTTT	CAWSPRRGRIQPQHF
NA	TRBJ2-7	many	TRBV6-5	TGTGCCAGCAGTTACTCGGGGCTCGGTTTGGCCTACGAGCAGTACTTC	CASSYSGLGLAYEQYF
TRBD1	TRBJ1-1	many	TRBV5-1	TGCGCCAGCTGGACAGGTAGCATGAACACTGAAGCTTTCTTT	CASWTGSMNTEAFF
NA	TRBJ2-1	few	TRBV6-6	TGTGCCAGCAGTTGGAGGGACGGTGACAATGAGCAGTTCTTC	CASSWRDGDNEQFF
TRBD2	TRBJ2-1	few	TRBV28	TGTGCCAGCAGACTAGCGGGGCCATCCTACAATGAGCAGTTCTTC	CASRLAGPSYNEQFF
NA	TRBJ1-2	many	TRBV28	TGTGCCAGCAGTATAGGACAGCCAAACAACTATGGCTACACCTTC	CASSIGQPNNYGYTF
TRBD1	TRBJ2-7	few	TRBV18	TGTGCCAGCTCTCAATTGGCTGGGACAGGGGCCTACGAGCAGTACTTC	CASSQLAGTGAYEQYF
TRBD2	TRBJ2-7	many	TRBV28	TGTGCCAGCAGTTATCCGACTAGCGGTGATTACGAGCAGTACTTC	CASSYPTSGDYEQYF
TRBD1	TRBJ1-4	few	TRBV30	TGTGCCTGGAGGGGGGCGACAGGGTCGCCAACAACTAATGAAAAACTGTTTTTT	CAWRGATGSPTTNEKLFF
NA	TRBJ2-1	few	TRBV10-1	TGCGCCAGCAGTGTCACAGGAGGATACAATGAGCAGTTCTTC	CASSVTGGYNEQFF
NA	TRBJ2-2	few	TRBV18	TGTGCCAGCTCACCATACGGGGCGCGCCCCGGGGAGCTGTTTTTT	CASSPYGARPGELFF
TRBD2	TRBJ2-3	few	TRBV12-3/TRBV12-4	TGTGCCAGCAGACCCGGACTAGCGGGAGGCACAGATACGCAGTATTTT	CASRPGLAGGTDTQYF
NA	TRBJ2-1	many	TRBV14	TGTGCCAGCAGCCACACTTCCAATGAGCAGTTCTTC	CASSHTSNEQFF
TRBD2	TRBJ2-2	NA	TRBV10-3	TGTGCCACGCGGACTAGCGGGGTCGGAGACACCGGGGAGCTGTTTTTT	CATRTSGVGDTGELFF
TRBD2	TRBJ2-1	few	TRBV19	TGTGCCAGTAGTAAGGGACTAGTGGTGAATGAGCAGTTCTTC	CASSKGLVVNEQFF
TRBD2	TRBJ2-3	many	TRBV2	TGTGCCAGCATGGGACTAGCTGGCACAGATACGCAGTATTTT	CASMGLAGTDTQYF
NA	TRBJ1-6	few	TRBV3-1	TGTGCCAGCAGCCAATCAGGGCGGGATTCACCCCTCCACTTT	CASSQSGRDSPLHF
NA	TRBJ2-2	few	TRBV12-3/TRBV12-4	TGTGCCAGCAGTTTCAGCGCCGGGGAGCTGTTTTTT	CASSFSAGELFF
TRBD2	TRBJ2-3	many	TRBV20-1	TGCAGTGCTAGAGATGTTGGTAGCGGGTTAGCAGATACGCAGTATTTT	CSARDVGSGLADTQYF
NA	TRBJ2-7	many	TRBV18	TGTGCCAGCTCACCACGACCGGACAGCCACGAGCAGTACTTC	CASSPRPDSHEQYF
NA	TRBJ2-7	many	TRBV28	TGTGCCAGCAGTGTCCTTAGCGAGGTCTGGGAGCAGTACTTC	CASSVLSEVWEQYF
TRBD1	TRBJ1-4	many	TRBV12-3/TRBV12-4	TGTGCCAGCAGTAAAACAGGGGGGACAACTAATGAAAAACTGTTTTTT	CASSKTGGTTNEKLFF
TRBD1	TRBJ2-1	many	TRBV20-1	TGCAGTGCTCCTCGGGGACAGGGGGCTAGTGAGCAGTTCTTC	CSAPRGQGASEQFF
NA	TRBJ2-1	many	TRBV20-1	TGCAGTGCTAGTAAACGGCGGTCTGATGCGGAGCAGTTCTTC	CSASKRRSDAEQFF
NA	TRBJ1-5	many	TRBV28	TGTGCCAGCAGGCAAGTCCGGGGGGGCAATCAGCCCCAGCATTTT	CASRQVRGGNQPQHF
NA	TRBJ1-1	many	TRBV2	TGTGCCGTTATGGGGAACACTGAAGCTTTCTTT	CAVMGNTEAFF
TRBD1	TRBJ1-5	few	TRBV24-1	TGTGCCACCAGTAATGGGACAGGGGGTCAGCCCCAGCATTTT	CATSNGTGGQPQHF
NA	TRBJ2-7	many	TRBV7-2	TGTGCCAGCAGTGATAGGATCTACGAGCAGTACTTC	CASSDRIYEQYF
NA	TRBJ2-3	many	TRBV20-1	TGCAGTGCTAGAGAGGGTGGCGTATCCACAGATACGCAGTATTTT	CSAREGGVSTDTQYF
NA	TRBJ2-5	many	TRBV7-9	TGTGCCAGCAGCTTATTTCAACAAGAGACCCAGTACTTC	CASSLFQQETQYF
NA	TRBJ2-2	many	TRBV9	TGTGCCAGCAGCCCAGCAGGGGGGGGCACCGGGGAGCTGTTTTTT	CASSPAGGGTGELFF
NA	TRBJ1-2	many	TRBV11-2	TGTGCCAGCAGCTTAGTACAGGATGGCTATGGCTACACCTTC	CASSLVQDGYGYTF
NA	TRBJ2-1	NA	TRBV5-1	TGCGCCAGCAGCTATCCGGGCCCCAATGAGCAGTTCTTC	CASSYPGPNEQFF
NA	TRBJ1-5	NA	TRBV6-1	TGTGCCAGCAGTGAAGCGGCCCTCGTAAGCAGTCAGCCCCAGCATTTT	CASSEAALVSSQPQHF
TRBD1	TRBJ1-1	few	TRBV20-1	TGCAGTTCCGGGACAGGGGGCACTGAAGCTTTCTTT	CSSGTGGTEAFF